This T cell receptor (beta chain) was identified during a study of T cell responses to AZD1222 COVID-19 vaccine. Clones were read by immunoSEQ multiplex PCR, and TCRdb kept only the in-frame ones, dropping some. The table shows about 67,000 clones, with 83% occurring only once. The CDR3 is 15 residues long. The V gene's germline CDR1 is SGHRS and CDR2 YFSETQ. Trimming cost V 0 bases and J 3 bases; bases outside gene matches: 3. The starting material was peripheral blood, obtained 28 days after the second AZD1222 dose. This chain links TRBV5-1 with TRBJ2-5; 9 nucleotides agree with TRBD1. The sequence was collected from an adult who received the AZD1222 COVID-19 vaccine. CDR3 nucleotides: TGCGCCAGCAGCTTGGGGGACAGGGAAAAAGAGACCCAGTACTTC. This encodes CASSLGDREKETQYF.